Each of the 13 T cell receptor beta chains below was sequenced from the same sample in a study of Ad26.COV2.S vaccination and SARS-CoV-2 variants. Treatment denoted: around 19 received Ad26.COV2.S at low or high dose, single or two shots; about 5 received placebo; per-sample allocation not given. Sampling happened 63 days after the first vaccine or placebo injection. Produced via immunoSEQ multiplex PCR; TCRdb's table is partial and in-frame only. The sample records approximately 410,000 clones, around 93% being singletons. The input for sequencing was peripheral blood, taken in a trial of Ad26.COV2.S vaccine versus placebo. The receptors were sampled from a person between 18 and 59 years old who received the Ad26.COV2.S COVID-19 vaccine or a placebo.

This clone has a handful of counts. The chain couples TRBV9 to TRBJ1-6; D possibly corresponds to TRBD1 (6 bases). V lost 4 bases to trimming and J lost 11 bases, with 13 bases between them. This CDR3 spans 13 amino acids. CDR1 is SGDLS, CDR2 YYNGEE, per germline. This CDR3 is CASSPGGGTPLHF. CDR3 DNA sequence: TGTGCCAGCAGCCCCGGTGGGGGCACACCCCTCCACTTT.

The chain carries TRBV19 and TRBJ1-1; possibly TRBD1 for D (5 bases). The V gene's germline CDR1 is LNHDA and CDR2 SQIVND (reference sequence). V was clipped by 4 bases and J by 1 base, with 13 bases between them. This CDR3 comprises 15 residues. CDR3 in DNA: TGTGCCAGTAGTACCTCCAGGGACGGGAACACTGAAGCTTTCTTT. It encodes CASSTSRDGNTEAFF. The variable domain in full, with the rest retrieved from reference TRBV19 and TRBJ1-1, is DGGITQSPKYLFRKEGQNVTLSCEQNLNHDAMYWYRQDPGQGLRLIYYSQIVNDFQKGDIAEGYSVSREKKESFPLTVTSAQKNPTAFYLCASSTSRDGNTEAFFGQGTRLTVV.

The chain has TRBV19 and TRBJ2-2; perhaps D is TRBD1 or TRBD2 (5 bases each). Germline CDR1 LNHDA, CDR2 SQIVND (reference sequence). The ends were cut back, 7 bases at V and 4 bases at J, with 16 bases in the middle. The CDR3 loop spans 15 amino acids. CDR3 in amino acids: CASTASSGLTGELFF. CDR3 nucleotides: TGTGCCAGTACGGCCAGTTCGGGGCTCACCGGGGAGCTGTTTTTT.

This clone was seen a few times. The V and J genes are TRBV6-5 and TRBJ1-3; possible D gene TRBD1, 5 bases. CDR3 length: 15 amino acids. V lost 6 bases, J lost 3 bases, and 15 bases lay in between. CDR1 is MNHEY, CDR2 SVGAGI, per germline. This CDR3 reads CASSLIGGSGNTIYF. The CDR3 bases are TGTGCCAGCAGCCTAATCGGGGGAAGTGGAAACACCATATATTTT.

This chain links TRBV24-1 with TRBJ2-2; D remains unclear. The CDR3 totals 13 residues. In germline, CDR1 is KGHDR, CDR2 SFDVKD. V dropped 8 bases and J dropped 5 bases, with 11 bases sitting between them. The CDR3, as DNA: TGTGCCACCAACGCGCTCGGGACCGGGGAGCTGTTTTTT. It yields the protein CATNALGTGELFF.

This chain connects TRBV28 to TRBJ2-7; D is undetermined. CDR1 and CDR2 from the germline V gene are MDHEN and SYDVKM. This CDR3 comprises 13 residues. Trimming removed 4 bases at V and 1 base at J, with 8 bases between. CDR3 DNA: TGTGCCAGCAGTTCACCGGGTTCCTACGAGCAGTACTTC. As protein: CASSSPGSYEQYF.

The chain uses TRBV5-5 and TRBJ2-3; D ambiguous. The CDR3 runs 16 residues. Germline assignment: CDR1 SGHKS and CDR2 YYEKEE (reference sequence). The V end lost 0 bases, the J end lost 0 bases, and 11 bases lay between the germline ends. CDR3 nucleotide sequence: TGTGCCAGCAGCTTGGCGGCATATCCTAGCACAGATACGCAGTATTTT. Protein product: CASSLAAYPSTDTQYF.

The chain has TRBV12-5 and TRBJ2-7; D is possibly TRBD1 (5 bases). Germline CDR1 LGHNT, CDR2 FRNRAP. This CDR3 comprises 12 residues. Trimming cost V 5 bases and J 3 bases, with 8 bases left between them. The CDR3 DNA follows: TGTGCTAGTGGTACCGACAGCTACGAGCAGTACTTC. This translates into CASGTDSYEQYF.

V is TRBV18 and J is TRBJ1-2, with TRBD1 as a possible D gene (5 bases). The germline V gene encodes CDR1 KGHSH and CDR2 LQKENI. This CDR3 has 13 residues. The V end was cut by 3 bases, the J end by 7 bases, with 12 bases between. CDR3 sequence: CASSPGLGTGYTF. The CDR3 DNA reads as TGTGCCAGCTCACCCGGCCTCGGGACTGGCTACACCTTC.

CDR3 residues: CASSLWAGTYNEQFF. DNA of the CDR3: TGTGCCAGCAGTTTATGGGCAGGGACGTACAATGAGCAGTTCTTC. The gene calls are TRBV28 and TRBJ2-1; the D gene could be TRBD1 or TRBD2 (5 bases each). The germline V gene encodes CDR1 MDHEN and CDR2 SYDVKM. This CDR3 region has 15 residues. V was pared by 0 bases and J by 4 bases, with 10 bases between.

The chain links TRBV6-6 to TRBJ1-3; D remains unclear. V lost 2 bases, J lost 3 bases, and 11 bases lay in between. This CDR3 spans 15 amino acids. Germline V gene data show CDR1 as MNHNY and CDR2 as SVGAGI (reference sequence). The CDR3 loop is CASSYDGSLGNTIYF. CDR3 DNA sequence: TGTGCCAGCAGTTACGACGGATCTCTTGGAAACACCATATATTTT.

The rearrangement joins TRBV11-2 to TRBJ1-1, with D tentatively TRBD1 (6 bases). CDR3 size: 15 residues. Germline loops: CDR1 SGHAT, CDR2 FQNNGV. Trimming stripped 5 bases from V and 2 bases from J, with 15 bases between. CDR3 DNA sequence: TGTGCCAGCAGCCATAAACAGGGATATAACACTGAAGCTTTCTTT. This codes for CASSHKQGYNTEAFF.

The chain combines TRBV2 with TRBJ2-2; D might be TRBD2 (5 bases). This CDR3 comprises 11 residues. Trimming pared 7 bases from V and 6 bases from J, leaving 6 bases between. Per the germline V gene, CDR1 is SNHLY and CDR2 is FYNNEI. As DNA, the CDR3 is TGTGCCAGCAAGCGGCCCGGGGAGCTGTTTTTT. Translating it yields CASKRPGELFF.